These T cell receptor beta chains were read from a single sample in a study of blood T cell repertoires in COVID-19. Only in-frame clones appear in the TCRdb table, and some are missing; sequencing was by immunoSEQ multiplex PCR. The sample includes nearly 55,000 clones, about 86% of them seen just once. Specimen: peripheral blood. These TCRs come from a man in his 70s with active COVID-19. Each CDR3 is given with its conserved first and last residue. D genes are given only for firm matches. Clone size is not always given. Where it is, it says once, few, many or a class for expanded clones.

J	D	size	V	CDR3	DNA
TRBJ2-3	NA	NA	TRBV3-1/TRBV3-2	CASSPFPTDTQYF	TGTGCCAGCAGCCCATTCCCCACAGATACGCAGTATTTT
TRBJ2-1	TRBD1	once	TRBV5-1	CASSGQGSWNEQFF	TGCGCCAGCAGCGGACAGGGATCTTGGAATGAGCAGTTCTTC
TRBJ2-5	NA	NA	TRBV24-1	CATSDATPPETQYF	TGTGCCACCAGTGATGCGACACCTCCGGAGACCCAGTACTTC
TRBJ2-2	NA	NA	TRBV14	CASSLTGNTGELFF	TGTGCCAGCAGTCTGACAGGGAACACCGGGGAGCTGTTTTTT
TRBJ2-1	NA	NA	TRBV2	CASVSYNEQFF	TGTGCCAGCGTCAGCTACAATGAGCAGTTCTTC
TRBJ2-1	NA	NA	TRBV7-2	CASSLAPLGNEQFF	TGTGCCAGCAGCTTAGCCCCGCTCGGCAATGAGCAGTTCTTC
TRBJ1-5	NA	NA	TRBV2	CASSVEDNNQPQHF	TGTGCCAGCAGTGTTGAGGACAACAATCAGCCCCAGCATTTT
TRBJ1-1	TRBD1	NA	TRBV6-5	CASSWTGRDTEAFF	TGTGCCAGCAGTTGGACAGGACGAGACACTGAAGCTTTCTTT
TRBJ2-7	NA	NA	TRBV19	CASSNPGAGGLEQYF	TGTGCCAGTAGTAACCCCGGAGCGGGTGGCCTCGAGCAGTACTTC
TRBJ2-7	TRBD2	NA	TRBV9	CASSDGLAEYEQYF	TGTGCCAGCAGCGACGGACTAGCGGAGTACGAGCAGTACTTC
TRBJ2-3	TRBD2	few	TRBV7-3	CASSTGLAGETDTQYF	TGTGCCAGCAGCACGGGACTAGCGGGGGAGACAGATACGCAGTATTTT
TRBJ2-3	NA	NA	TRBV6-4	CASSESKGSDTDTQYF	TGTGCCAGCAGTGAGTCGAAGGGGTCTGACACAGATACGCAGTATTTT
TRBJ2-7	NA	few	TRBV20-1	CSARVATEQYF	TGCAGTGCTAGAGTTGCGACAGAGCAGTACTTC
TRBJ2-3	TRBD1	NA	TRBV2	CASLSNRGGTDTQYF	TGTGCCAGCCTCTCCAACAGGGGTGGCACAGATACGCAGTATTTT
TRBJ2-2	TRBD1	NA	TRBV19	CASSSDRGRGTGELFF	TGTGCCAGTAGTTCCGACAGGGGAAGAGGCACCGGGGAGCTGTTTTTT
TRBJ1-4	NA	NA	TRBV6-5	CASRRTSPLEKLFF	TGTGCCAGCAGACGAACATCTCCTCTTGAAAAACTGTTTTTT
TRBJ1-4	TRBD1	NA	TRBV7-9	CASSLGQSGNEKLFF	TGTGCCAGCAGCCTGGGACAGTCCGGTAATGAAAAACTGTTTTTT
TRBJ2-4	NA	NA	TRBV5-6	CASSLWGVNIQYF	TGTGCCAGCAGCCTTTGGGGCGTGAACATTCAGTACTTC
TRBJ1-6	TRBD1	NA	TRBV7-2	CASSLQGESPLHF	TGTGCCAGCAGCCTTCAGGGGGAGTCACCCCTCCACTTT
TRBJ1-1	TRBD1	NA	TRBV16	CASSRQGFTEAFF	TGTGCCAGCAGCCGACAGGGGTTCACTGAAGCTTTCTTT
TRBJ2-1	NA	NA	TRBV5-1	CASSLAGEGEQFF	TGCGCCAGCAGCTTGGCAGGGGAGGGTGAGCAGTTCTTC
TRBJ2-3	TRBD2	NA	TRBV4-3	CASSQGLGLAGEDTQYF	TGCGCCAGCAGCCAGGGGTTGGGACTAGCGGGGGAGGATACGCAGTATTTT
TRBJ2-6	NA	once	TRBV7-9	CASSGSGGANVLTF	TGTGCCAGCTCCGGGTCCGGGGGGGCCAACGTCCTGACTTTC
TRBJ2-7	TRBD1	NA	TRBV7-2	CASSFDREYEQYF	TGTGCCAGCAGCTTTGACAGGGAGTACGAGCAGTACTTC
TRBJ2-2	NA	NA	TRBV10-3	CAISVQGPGELFF	TGTGCCATCAGTGTTCAGGGGCCCGGGGAGCTGTTTTTT
TRBJ1-4	TRBD1	NA	TRBV27	CASRGTGSTGKLFF	TGTGCCAGCAGGGGGACAGGGAGCACAGGAAAACTGTTTTTT
TRBJ2-3	TRBD2	few	TRBV5-1	CASSSTSGGAGDTQYF	TGCGCCAGCAGCTCTACTAGCGGGGGGGCTGGGGATACGCAGTATTTT
TRBJ1-1	NA	NA	TRBV14	CASGGSRNEAFF	TGTGCCAGCGGAGGTTCGAGAAATGAAGCTTTCTTT
TRBJ2-7	NA	NA	TRBV11-1	CASSFRLGYEQYF	TGTGCCAGCAGCTTCCGTCTAGGTTACGAGCAGTACTTC
TRBJ2-3	TRBD1	NA	TRBV7-2	CASSRDRGTDTQYF	TGTGCCAGCTCTCGGGACAGGGGCACAGATACGCAGTATTTT
TRBJ2-7	NA	NA	TRBV18	CSAGTNEQYF	TGTTCGGCAGGTACCAACGAGCAGTACTTC
TRBJ2-2	NA	NA	TRBV7-3	CASSLTITGELFF	TGTGCCAGCAGCTTAACCATTACCGGGGAGCTGTTTTTT
TRBJ1-2	NA	NA	TRBV2	CASTITAASYGYTF	TGTGCCAGCACCATTACAGCAGCCAGCTATGGCTACACCTTC
TRBJ1-6	NA	NA	TRBV15	CATSRVRDNYNSPLHF	TGTGCCACCAGCAGGGTCAGGGACAATTATAATTCACCCCTCCACTTT
TRBJ2-5	TRBD2	once	TRBV5-1	CASSSGGDRRGTQYF	TGCGCCAGCAGCTCGGGGGGGGACCGCCGAGGGACCCAGTACTTC
TRBJ1-2	NA	NA	TRBV7-2	CASSFGTNYGYTF	TGTGCCAGCAGCTTTGGGACAAACTATGGCTACACCTTC
TRBJ2-7	TRBD2	NA	TRBV5-4	CASSFGVPGREQYF	TGTGCCAGCAGCTTTGGAGTGCCCGGGAGGGAGCAGTACTTC
TRBJ1-5	NA	NA	TRBV5-8	CASSLMGQGQPQHF	TGTGCCAGCAGCTTGATGGGGCAGGGTCAGCCCCAGCATTTT
TRBJ2-7	TRBD1	NA	TRBV11-2	CASSLIGTETYEQYF	TGTGCCAGCAGCTTAATCGGGACAGAGACCTACGAGCAGTACTTC
TRBJ2-3	NA	NA	TRBV6-4	CASSDSKDSPTDTQYF	TGTGCCAGCAGTGACTCAAAGGACAGCCCCACAGATACGCAGTATTTT
TRBJ2-1	TRBD2	NA	TRBV7-2	CASSFSGGAYNEQFF	TGTGCCAGCAGTTTTAGCGGGGGGGCCTACAATGAGCAGTTCTTC
TRBJ1-1	NA	NA	TRBV12-3/TRBV12-4	CASSLIPAEAFF	TGTGCCAGCAGTTTGATCCCGGCTGAAGCTTTCTTT
TRBJ1-1	NA	NA	TRBV19	CASSTPREGTEAFF	TGTGCCAGTAGTACCCCCAGGGAGGGCACTGAAGCTTTCTTT
TRBJ1-1	TRBD1	once	TRBV6-5	CASSFLRTGGNTEAFF	TGTGCCAGCAGTTTTCTCAGGACAGGGGGAAACACTGAAGCTTTCTTT
TRBJ1-5	NA	NA	TRBV7-8	CASSAQGHSNQPQHF	TGTGCCAGCAGCGCTCAGGGTCATAGCAATCAGCCCCAGCATTTT
TRBJ1-1	NA	NA	TRBV9	CASSVDGGRAFF	TGTGCCAGCAGCGTAGATGGGGGCAGGGCTTTCTTT
TRBJ2-3	NA	NA	TRBV14	CASSPTRLDTQYF	TGTGCCAGCAGCCCGACTAGATTGGATACGCAGTATTTT
TRBJ2-7	NA	NA	TRBV11-3	CASSQSYEQYF	TGTGCCAGCAGCCAGTCCTACGAGCAGTACTTC
TRBJ2-1	TRBD2	NA	TRBV11-2	CASSLLPAGDYNEQFF	TGTGCCAGCAGCTTACTCCCAGCGGGGGATTACAATGAGCAGTTCTTC
TRBJ2-3	NA	NA	TRBV7-3	CASSFSRTDTQYF	TGTGCCAGCAGCTTTTCCAGGACTGATACGCAGTATTTT
TRBJ1-2	NA	few	TRBV15	CATSRDAATGGYTF	TGTGCCACCAGCCGGGATGCGGCGACGGGTGGCTACACCTTC
TRBJ1-5	TRBD1	NA	TRBV7-8	CASSFQGAKQPQHF	TGTGCCAGCAGCTTCCAGGGGGCCAAACAGCCCCAGCATTTT
TRBJ2-1	NA	NA	TRBV7-2	CASSLPTLGGPYNEQFF	TGTGCCAGCAGCTTACCCACTCTGGGGGGACCCTACAATGAGCAGTTCTTC
TRBJ1-4	NA	NA	TRBV12-5	CASGLLTAGIKLFF	TGTGCTAGTGGTCTACTGACAGCTGGAATAAAACTGTTTTTT
TRBJ1-1	NA	NA	TRBV27	CASSLSGQAGTEAFF	TGTGCCAGCAGTTTATCAGGACAAGCGGGCACTGAAGCTTTCTTT